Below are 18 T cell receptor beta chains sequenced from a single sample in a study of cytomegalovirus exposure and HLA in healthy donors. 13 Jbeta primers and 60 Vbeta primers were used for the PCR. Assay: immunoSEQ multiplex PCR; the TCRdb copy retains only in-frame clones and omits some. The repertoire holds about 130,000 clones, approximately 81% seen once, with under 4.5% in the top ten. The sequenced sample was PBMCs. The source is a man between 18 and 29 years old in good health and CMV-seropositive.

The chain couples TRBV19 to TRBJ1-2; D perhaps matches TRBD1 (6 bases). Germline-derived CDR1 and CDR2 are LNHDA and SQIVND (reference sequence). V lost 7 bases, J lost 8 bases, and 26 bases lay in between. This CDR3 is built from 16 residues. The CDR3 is CASTYSGDTALWGYTF. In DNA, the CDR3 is TGTGCCAGTACCTATTCCGGGGACACCGCTCTCTGGGGCTACACCTTC.

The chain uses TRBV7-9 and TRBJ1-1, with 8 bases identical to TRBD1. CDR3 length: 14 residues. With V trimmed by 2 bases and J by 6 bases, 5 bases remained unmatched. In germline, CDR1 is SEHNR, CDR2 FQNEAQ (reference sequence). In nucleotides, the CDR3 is TGTGCCAGCAGCTTACTGGACAGGGCCCCTGAAGCTTTCTTT. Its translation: CASSLLDRAPEAFF. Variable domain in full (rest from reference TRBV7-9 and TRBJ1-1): DTGVSQNPRHKITKRGQNVTFRCDPISEHNRLYWYRQTLGQGPEFLTYFQNEAQLEKSRLLSDRFSAERPKGSFSTLEIQRTEQGDSAMYLCASSLLDRAPEAFFGQGTRLTVV.

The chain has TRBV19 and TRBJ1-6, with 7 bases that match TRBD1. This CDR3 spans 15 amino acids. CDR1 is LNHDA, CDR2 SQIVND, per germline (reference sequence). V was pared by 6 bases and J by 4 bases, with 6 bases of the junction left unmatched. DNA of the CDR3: TGTGCCAGTAGGGGGGACAGCTTGTATAATTCACCCCTCCACTTT. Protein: CASRGDSLYNSPLHF.

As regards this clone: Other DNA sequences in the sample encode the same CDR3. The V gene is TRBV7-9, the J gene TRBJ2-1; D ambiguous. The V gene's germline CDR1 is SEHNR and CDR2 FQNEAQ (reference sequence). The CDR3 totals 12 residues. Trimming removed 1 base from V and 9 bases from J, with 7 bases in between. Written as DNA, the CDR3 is TGTGCCAGCAGCTTAGTACGCGGTGAGCAGTTCTTC. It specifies CASSLVRGEQFF. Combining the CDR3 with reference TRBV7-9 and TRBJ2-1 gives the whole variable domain DTGVSQNPRHKITKRGQNVTFRCDPISEHNRLYWYRQTLGQGPEFLTYFQNEAQLEKSRLLSDRFSAERPKGSFSTLEIQRTEQGDSAMYLCASSLVRGEQFFGPGTRLTVL.

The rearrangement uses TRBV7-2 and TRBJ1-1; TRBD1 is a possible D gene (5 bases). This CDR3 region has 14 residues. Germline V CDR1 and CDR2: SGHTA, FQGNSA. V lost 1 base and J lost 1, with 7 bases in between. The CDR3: CASSLVQANTEAFF. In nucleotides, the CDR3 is TGTGCCAGCAGCTTAGTACAGGCGAACACTGAAGCTTTCTTT.

The CDR3 sequence is CASSEWEGETQYF. CDR3 nucleotides: TGTGCCAGCAGTGAATGGGAGGGTGAGACCCAGTACTTC. The genes are TRBV2 and TRBJ2-5, with 7 bases fitting TRBD2. Germline CDR1 and CDR2: SNHLY and FYNNEI. The CDR3 is 13 amino acids. V shed 2 bases and J 5 bases; nucleotides not matched to a gene: 2.

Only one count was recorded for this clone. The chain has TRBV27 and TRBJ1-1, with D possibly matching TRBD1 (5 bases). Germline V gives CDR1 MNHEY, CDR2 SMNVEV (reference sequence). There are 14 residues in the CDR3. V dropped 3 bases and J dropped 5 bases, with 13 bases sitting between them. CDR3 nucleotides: TGTGCCAGCAGTTTCCTTGATTCAGGGACTGAAGCTTTCTTT. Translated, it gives CASSFLDSGTEAFF.

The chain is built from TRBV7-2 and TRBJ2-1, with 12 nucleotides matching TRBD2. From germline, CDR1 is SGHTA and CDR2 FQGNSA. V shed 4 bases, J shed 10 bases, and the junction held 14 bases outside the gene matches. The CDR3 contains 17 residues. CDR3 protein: CASSSTTSGRGSGEQFF. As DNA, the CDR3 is TGTGCCAGCAGCTCCACGACTAGCGGGAGAGGGTCCGGGGAGCAGTTCTTC.

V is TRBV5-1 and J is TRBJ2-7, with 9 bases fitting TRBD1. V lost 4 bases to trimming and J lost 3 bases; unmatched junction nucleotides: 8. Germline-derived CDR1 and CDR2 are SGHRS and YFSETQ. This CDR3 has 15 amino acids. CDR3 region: CASSPAPGQGYEQYF. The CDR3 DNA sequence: TGCGCCAGCAGCCCGGCACCGGGACAGGGCTACGAGCAGTACTTC.

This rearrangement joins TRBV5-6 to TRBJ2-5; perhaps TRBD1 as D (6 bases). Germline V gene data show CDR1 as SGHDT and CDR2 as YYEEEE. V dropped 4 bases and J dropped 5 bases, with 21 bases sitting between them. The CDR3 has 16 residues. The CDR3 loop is CASSSAPQGFGETQYF. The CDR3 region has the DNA TGTGCCAGCAGCAGCGCCCCTCAGGGGTTCGGGGAGACCCAGTACTTC. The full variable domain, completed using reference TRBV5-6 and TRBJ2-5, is DAGVTQSPTHLIKTRGQQVTLRCSPKSGHDTVSWYQQALGQGPQFIFQYYEEEERQRGNFPDRFSGHQFPNYSSELNVNALLLGDSALYLCASSSAPQGFGETQYFGPGTRLLVL.

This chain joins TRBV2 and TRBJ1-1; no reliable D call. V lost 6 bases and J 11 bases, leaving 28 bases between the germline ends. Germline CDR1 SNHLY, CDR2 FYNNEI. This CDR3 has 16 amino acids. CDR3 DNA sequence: TGTGCCAGCAGGCCTACCATCGAATTATCAATTTCTCGGGCTTTCTTT. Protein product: CASRPTIELSISRAFF.

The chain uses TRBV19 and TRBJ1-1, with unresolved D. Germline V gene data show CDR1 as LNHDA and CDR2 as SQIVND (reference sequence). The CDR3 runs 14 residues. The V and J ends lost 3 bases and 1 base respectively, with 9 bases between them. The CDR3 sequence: CASSIRRENTEAFF. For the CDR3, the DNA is TGTGCCAGTAGTATTCGGAGGGAGAACACTGAAGCTTTCTTT.

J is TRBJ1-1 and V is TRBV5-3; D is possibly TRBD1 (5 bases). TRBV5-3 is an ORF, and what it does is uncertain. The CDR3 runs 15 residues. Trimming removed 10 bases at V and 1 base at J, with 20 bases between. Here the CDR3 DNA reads TGTGCCCGACCTATCAGGGCATCACGGAACACTGAAGCTTTCTTT. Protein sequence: CARPIRASRNTEAFF.

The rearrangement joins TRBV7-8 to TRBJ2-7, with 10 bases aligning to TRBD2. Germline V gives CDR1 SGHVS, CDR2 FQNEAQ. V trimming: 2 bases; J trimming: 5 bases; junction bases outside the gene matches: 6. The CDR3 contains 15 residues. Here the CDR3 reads CASSLLAGVVDEQYF. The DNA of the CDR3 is TGTGCCAGCAGCTTACTAGCGGGAGTAGTTGACGAGCAGTACTTC.

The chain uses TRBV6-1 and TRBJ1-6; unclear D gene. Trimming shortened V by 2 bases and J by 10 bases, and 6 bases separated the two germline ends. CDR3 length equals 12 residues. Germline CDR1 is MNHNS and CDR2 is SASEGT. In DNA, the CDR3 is TGTGCCAGCAGTGAAATACGGTCACCCCTCCACTTT. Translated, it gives CASSEIRSPLHF.

CDR3: CASSFGEAYEQYF. CDR3 coding DNA: TGTGCCAGCAGTTTCGGGGAGGCCTACGAGCAGTACTTC. The V and J genes are TRBV27 and TRBJ2-7, with a weak D call TRBD2 (6 bases). The CDR3 is 13 residues long. Germline V lookup: CDR1 MNHEY, CDR2 SMNVEV (reference sequence). V was cut by 3 bases and J by 2 bases, with 8 bases left in between.

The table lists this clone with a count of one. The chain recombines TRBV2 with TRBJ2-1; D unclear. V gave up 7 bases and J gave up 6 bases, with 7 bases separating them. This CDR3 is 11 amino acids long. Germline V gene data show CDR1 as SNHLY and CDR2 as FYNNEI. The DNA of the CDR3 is TGTGCCAGCATCCATTCCAATGAGCAGTTCTTC. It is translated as CASIHSNEQFF.

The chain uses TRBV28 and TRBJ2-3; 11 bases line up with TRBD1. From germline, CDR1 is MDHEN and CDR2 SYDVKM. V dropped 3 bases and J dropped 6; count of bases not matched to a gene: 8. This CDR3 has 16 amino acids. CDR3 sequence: CASSFPRTGGEDTQYF. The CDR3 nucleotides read TGTGCCAGCAGTTTCCCGAGGACAGGGGGCGAGGATACGCAGTATTTT. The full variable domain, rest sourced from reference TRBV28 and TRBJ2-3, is DVKVTQSSRYLVKRTGEKVFLECVQDMDHENMFWYRQDPGLGLRLIYFSYDVKMKEKGDIPEGYSVSREKKERFSLILESASTNQTSMYLCASSFPRTGGEDTQYFGPGTRLTVL.